This is a list of T cell receptor beta chains from one sample in a study of T-cell memory formation after mild COVID-19. TCRdb processed the 5' RACE reads anew with MiXCR; each CDR3 protein has one entry. The sample includes 400,000 to 450,000 distinct CDR3 sequences, around 17% of them seen just once. Sample: PBMCs or a T cell subset sorted from them (not recorded which). The receptors originated from a man younger than 35 who had mild COVID-19 (a few samples of this study predate the infection). Cell type and time point are not known. Both conserved end residues are part of each CDR3. A D gene is named only where the DNA matches it firmly. Expanded clones get a size class; other rows say once, few or many, or leave the size out.

size	V	length	J	D	DNA	CDR3
few	TRBV5-1	15	TRBJ1-1	.	TGCGCCAGCCGCTCAGGTTCTAGAGAAAACACTGAAGCTTTCTTT	CASRSGSRENTEAFF
.	TRBV6-2/TRBV6-3	11	TRBJ1-1	.	TGTGCCAGCAGGGAACCGCCTGGGGCTTTCTTT	CASREPPGAFF
.	TRBV24-1	15	TRBJ2-3	.	TGTGCCACCAGTGATTTGGGGGGGGCGGCAGATACGCAGTATTTT	CATSDLGGAADTQYF
many	TRBV7-2	15	TRBJ2-1	.	TGTGCCAGCAGCCTCGGGACGAGCTCCTACAATGAGCAGTTCTTC	CASSLGTSSYNEQFF
.	TRBV5-1	22	TRBJ1-2	TRBD1	TGCGCCAGCAGCTTGGCCGGACAGGGACACCTATTAGGCCCACCAACTAACTATGGCTACACCTTC	CASSLAGQGHLLGPPTNYGYTF
many	TRBV4-1	14	TRBJ2-7	.	TGCGCCAGCAGCCCAATTAGCGGTATCGGCGAGCAGTACTTC	CASSPISGIGEQYF
.	TRBV2	15	TRBJ2-1	.	TGTGCCAGCAGTGAAAGGGGGATTGCCTACAATGAGCAGTTCTTC	CASSERGIAYNEQFF
.	TRBV12-3/TRBV12-4	12	TRBJ1-1	.	TGTGACAGCAGTTGGGTTAACACTGAAGCTTTCTTT	CDSSWVNTEAFF
many	TRBV3-1	16	TRBJ2-3	TRBD2	TGTGCCAGCAGCCAAGAGGCCCGGGGGGACTCAGATACGCAGTATTTT	CASSQEARGDSDTQYF
few	TRBV24-1	15	TRBJ2-2	.	TGTGCCACCAGTGATAGTGGACAAAACACCGGGGAGCTGTTTTTT	CATSDSGQNTGELFF
few	TRBV7-9	14	TRBJ1-3	.	TGTGCCAGCACTCCAGGGGTATCTGGAAACACCATATATTTT	CASTPGVSGNTIYF
.	TRBV24-1	15	TRBJ2-3	.	TGTGCCACCAGTGAATCCCCGGCCGGCACAGATACGCAGTATTTT	CATSESPAGTDTQYF
few	TRBV5-1	13	TRBJ2-7	TRBD1	TGCGCCAGCATCGCCGACAGGGCGGGCGAGCAGTACTTC	CASIADRAGEQYF
.	TRBV6-2/TRBV6-3	15	TRBJ2-2	.	TGTGCCAGCAGCCCCCGGGGAGGTGGCACCGGGGAGCTGTTTTTT	CASSPRGGGTGELFF
.	TRBV6-1	13	TRBJ1-1	TRBD1	TGTGCCAGCCGGGACAGGGGGCGGATCGAAGCTTTCTTT	CASRDRGRIEAFF
few	TRBV7-2	13	TRBJ1-1	.	TGTGCCAGCAGCATGACACAGAACACTGAAGCTTTCTTT	CASSMTQNTEAFF
.	TRBV6-1	16	TRBJ2-3	TRBD2	TGTGCCAGCAGTCCGGGGCTAGCGGGAGGGAGCGATACGCAGTATTTT	CASSPGLAGGSDTQYF
few	TRBV7-9	14	TRBJ1-3	.	TGTGCCACTAGTCCTCCTGACTCTGGAAACACCATATATTTT	CATSPPDSGNTIYF
few	TRBV7-8	14	TRBJ1-2	.	TGTGCCAGCAGCTCCAGTACAGGGAACTATGGCTACACCTTC	CASSSSTGNYGYTF
.	TRBV30	14	TRBJ1-5	.	TGTGCCTGGAGTGTGATGGGGAATAATCAGCCCCAGCATTTT	CAWSVMGNNQPQHF
many	TRBV4-2	14	TRBJ2-5	.	TGTGCCAGCAGCCAAGATCCCGAGCACGAGACCCAGTACTTC	CASSQDPEHETQYF
.	TRBV5-1	16	TRBJ1-4	.	TGCGCCAGCAGCTTGGGTCGGGGGACACTACGCGAAAAACTGTTTTTT	CASSLGRGTLREKLFF
.	TRBV27	10	TRBJ1-5	.	TGTGCCAGCGGTCGGGGGTCCCAGCATTTT	CASGRGSQHF
.	TRBV20-1	16	TRBJ2-3	TRBD2	TGCAGTGCTACCACGATGGGGCGGGGGAGCACAGATACGCAGTATTTT	CSATTMGRGSTDTQYF
many	TRBV5-1	15	TRBJ2-5	TRBD2	TGTGCCAGCAGCTTAGGGACTAGCGGGGAGGAGACCCAGTACTTC	CASSLGTSGEETQYF
.	TRBV7-9	14	TRBJ1-2	.	TGTGCCAGCAGCTTACTGGGTGGTCTGGGTGGCTACACCTTC	CASSLLGGLGGYTF
.	TRBV7-9	15	TRBJ2-3	TRBD2	TGTGCCAGCAGCGATAGCGGGGGCCGCACAGATACGCAGTATTTT	CASSDSGGRTDTQYF
few	TRBV5-4	15	TRBJ2-4	.	TGTGCCAGCAGCTCTACCTCCGGAGCCAAAAACATTCAGTACTTC	CASSSTSGAKNIQYF
.	TRBV2	13	TRBJ1-5	TRBD1	TGTGCCAGCCGAGACAGGGAATTGCAGCCCAAGCATTTT	CASRDRELQPKHF
.	TRBV7-2	17	TRBJ1-6	.	TGTGCCAGCAGCTTAAAAGATCCGAACCAATATAATTCACCCCTCCACTTT	CASSLKDPNQYNSPLHF
many	TRBV5-1	16	TRBJ2-1	TRBD1	TGCGCCAGCAGCTGGCCCCGGGACAGGGGGCGGAATGAGCAGTTCTTC	CASSWPRDRGRNEQFF
few	TRBV6-6	15	TRBJ1-4	.	TGTGCCAGCAGTGATTCGGGAGCAACTAATGAAAAACTGTTTTTT	CASSDSGATNEKLFF
few	TRBV6-2/TRBV6-3	12	TRBJ2-1	.	TGTGCCAGCAGTCCAAGGATTAATGAGCAGTTCTTC	CASSPRINEQFF
many	TRBV7-2	16	TRBJ2-7	TRBD2	TGTGCCAGCAGCGAGGGTGAAGTAGCGGGACTTTACGAGCAGTACTTC	CASSEGEVAGLYEQYF
.	TRBV6-5	15	TRBJ1-1	.	TGTGCCAGCAGGCCCAATGGGGGGGCGAACACTGAAGCTTTCTTT	CASRPNGGANTEAFF
.	TRBV12-3/TRBV12-4	14	TRBJ1-2	.	TGTGCCAGCAGTTTAATTGAGGGTTTCTATGGCTACACCTTC	CASSLIEGFYGYTF
.	TRBV25-1	14	TRBJ2-5	.	TGTGCCAGCAGTGAGGGGGCAGGGGCGGAGACCCAGTACTTC	CASSEGAGAETQYF
few	TRBV2	13	TRBJ2-5	TRBD1	TGTGCCAGCAAGAGTCAGGGGGAAGAGACCCAGTACTTC	CASKSQGEETQYF
.	TRBV3-1	16	TRBJ2-1	TRBD2	TGTGCCAGCAGCCGCGGACTAGCGGGCCCCGGGGATGAGCAGTTCTTC	CASSRGLAGPGDEQFF
.	TRBV6-5	14	TRBJ1-2	TRBD1	TGTGCCAGCAGCGGTGACAGGGACAACTATGGCTACACCTTC	CASSGDRDNYGYTF
few	TRBV4-3	15	TRBJ1-5	.	TGCGCCAGCAGCCAAGCCCCCGGAGGGAATCAGCCCCAGCATTTT	CASSQAPGGNQPQHF
.	TRBV2	14	TRBJ2-5	TRBD1	TGTGCCAGCACCTCCCGCAGGGGGCAACAGACCCAGTACTTC	CASTSRRGQQTQYF